This T cell receptor beta chain came from a study of shared clonotypes between healthy human individuals. Across the whole study: There were three CD4 naive, three CD4 memory, two CD8 naive and one CD8 memory plates per donor. Study-wide points: Non-shared clonotypes displayed generation probabilities falling below those of clonotypes present in all four donors. About 5% of naive CD4 clonotypes were shared across a handful of donors.

As concerns this clone: Its antigen is unknown.

Cells designated naive CD8 were CD45RO-negative and were positively selected for CCR7, with terminally differentiated effector memory CD45RA+ cells excluded. It was at deep level that the assay was run. Some clones are missing from TCRdb's copy, which holds only in-frame ones; the method was immunoSEQ multiplex PCR. The sample consists of around 2,100,000 clones, about 95% of them appearing once. Input material: naive CD8+ T cells sorted from blood. This sequence originates from a man between 18 and 29 years old in good health.

The CDR3 nucleotides are TGCGCCAGCAGCCAAGATATGACCCTTAAAGAGACCCAGTACTTC. Translated: CASSQDMTLKETQYF. This rearrangement joins TRBV4-3 to TRBJ2-5; D unclear. The CDR3 covers 15 residues. Germline V gives CDR1 LGHNA, CDR2 YSLEER. Trimming pared 0 bases from V and 3 bases from J, leaving 11 bases between.